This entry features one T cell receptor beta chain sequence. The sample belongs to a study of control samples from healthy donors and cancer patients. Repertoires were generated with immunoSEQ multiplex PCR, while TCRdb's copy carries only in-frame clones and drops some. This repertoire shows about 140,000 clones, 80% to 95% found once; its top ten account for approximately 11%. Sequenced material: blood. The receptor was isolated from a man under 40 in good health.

The CDR3 protein is CASRPGLAGVKQYF. DNA for the CDR3: TGTGCCAGCAGACCGGGACTAGCGGGAGTGAAGCAGTACTTC. This chain links TRBV27 with TRBJ2-7; 14 bases fit TRBD2. The V gene's germline CDR1 is MNHEY and CDR2 SMNVEV (reference sequence). After removal of 6 bases from V and 8 bases from J, the junction contained 6 bases not matched to a gene. This CDR3 has 14 amino acids.